This T cell receptor beta chain was captured in a study of radiotherapy plus CTLA-4 blockade in lung cancer. Trimming took 0 bases from V and 7 from J, leaving 11 bases between them. This CDR3 is built from 13 residues. From germline, CDR1 is SGHRS and CDR2 YFSETQ. Libraries were prepared by immunoSEQ multiplex PCR; TCRdb keeps only in-frame clonotypes and omits some of them. Of approximately 40,000 clones in the sample, 65% to 90% were seen once. This receptor was obtained from a human donor with non-small cell lung cancer whose response to radiotherapy plus ipilimumab could not be evaluated. This chain links TRBV5-1 with TRBJ2-7, with D hard to call. This specimen was peripheral blood, taken from a patient treated with radiotherapy plus ipilimumab. CDR3 coding DNA: TGCGCCAGCAGCTTGGAAATTTCCAGGGAGCAGTACTTC. The encoded protein is CASSLEISREQYF.